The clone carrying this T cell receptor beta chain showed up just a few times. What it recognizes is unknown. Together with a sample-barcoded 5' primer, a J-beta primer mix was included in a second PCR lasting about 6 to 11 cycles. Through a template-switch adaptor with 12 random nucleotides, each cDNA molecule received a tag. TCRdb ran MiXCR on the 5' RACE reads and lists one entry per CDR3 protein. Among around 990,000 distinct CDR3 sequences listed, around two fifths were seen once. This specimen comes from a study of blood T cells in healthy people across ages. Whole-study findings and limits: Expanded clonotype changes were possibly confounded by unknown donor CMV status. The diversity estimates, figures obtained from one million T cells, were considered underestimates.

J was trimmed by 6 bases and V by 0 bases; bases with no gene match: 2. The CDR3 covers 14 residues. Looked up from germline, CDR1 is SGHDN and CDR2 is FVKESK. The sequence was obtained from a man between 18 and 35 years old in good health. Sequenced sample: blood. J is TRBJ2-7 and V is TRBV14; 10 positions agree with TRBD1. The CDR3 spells CASSQETGGIEQYF. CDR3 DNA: TGTGCCAGCAGCCAAGAGACAGGGGGCATCGAGCAGTACTTC.